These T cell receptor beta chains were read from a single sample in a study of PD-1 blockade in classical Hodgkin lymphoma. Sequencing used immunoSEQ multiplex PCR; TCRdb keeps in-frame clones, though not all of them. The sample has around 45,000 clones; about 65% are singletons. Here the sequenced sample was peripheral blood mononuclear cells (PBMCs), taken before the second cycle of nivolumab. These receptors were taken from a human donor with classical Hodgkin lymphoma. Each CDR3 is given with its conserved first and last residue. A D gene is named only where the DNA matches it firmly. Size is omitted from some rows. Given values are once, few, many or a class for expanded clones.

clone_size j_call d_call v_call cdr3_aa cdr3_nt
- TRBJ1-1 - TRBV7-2 CASSPGTEAFF TGTGCCAGCAGCCCGGGTACTGAAGCTTTCTTT
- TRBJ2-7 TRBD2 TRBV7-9 CASSSTTSGKTYEQYF TGTGCCAGCAGCTCTACGACTAGCGGGAAGACTTACGAGCAGTACTTC
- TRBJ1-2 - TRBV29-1 CSVWQGHGYTF TGCAGCGTTTGGCAGGGCCATGGCTACACCTTC
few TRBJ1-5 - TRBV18 CASSPQGQGNQPQHF TGTGCCAGCTCACCGCAGGGGCAGGGCAATCAGCCCCAGCATTTT
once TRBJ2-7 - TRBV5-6 CASTFGPHEQYF TGTGCCAGCACTTTCGGGCCCCACGAGCAGTACTTC
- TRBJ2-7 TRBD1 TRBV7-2 CASSLVQGAVREQYF TGTGCCAGCAGCTTAGTACAGGGGGCTGTACGCGAGCAGTACTTC
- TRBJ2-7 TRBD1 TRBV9 CASSVVTGGGEQYF TGTGCCAGCAGCGTAGTCACAGGGGGTGGGGAGCAGTACTTC
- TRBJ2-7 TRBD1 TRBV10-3 CAINNRGNEQYF TGTGCCATCAACAACAGGGGAAACGAGCAGTACTTC
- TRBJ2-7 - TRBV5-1 CASSAAGLPYEQYF TGCGCCAGCAGCGCCGCGGGACTTCCCTACGAGCAGTACTTC
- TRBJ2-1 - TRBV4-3 CASSQHHELGYEQFF TGCGCCAGCAGCCAACACCACGAGCTCGGGTATGAGCAGTTCTTC
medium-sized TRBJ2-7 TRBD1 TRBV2 CASRPGQGASYEQYF TGTGCCAGCAGGCCGGGACAGGGGGCTTCCTACGAGCAGTACTTC
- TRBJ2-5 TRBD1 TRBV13 CASSLTSGGTETQYF TGTGCCAGCAGCTTAACCTCAGGGGGCACAGAGACCCAGTACTTC
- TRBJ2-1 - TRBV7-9 CASTARGNEQFF TGTGCCAGCACTGCCAGGGGAAATGAGCAGTTCTTC
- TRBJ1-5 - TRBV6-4 CASSDEVRLSRGEPQHF TGTGCCAGCAGTGACGAAGTCAGATTGAGTCGGGGGGAGCCCCAGCATTTT
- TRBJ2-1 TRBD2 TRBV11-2 CASSNRLARWNEQFF TGTGCCAGCAGCAACCGACTAGCCCGCTGGAATGAGCAGTTCTTC
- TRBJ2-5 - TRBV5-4 CASSLVGGETQYF TGTGCCAGCAGCTTGGTAGGTGGAGAGACCCAGTACTTC
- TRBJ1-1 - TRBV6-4 CASSPRGNTEAFF TGTGCCAGCTCTCCAAGGGGGAACACTGAAGCTTTCTTT
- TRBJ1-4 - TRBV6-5 CASSYSSTGGEKLFF TGTGCCAGCAGTTACTCCAGTACAGGCGGGGAAAAACTGTTTTTT
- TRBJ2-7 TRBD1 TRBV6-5 CASSTGGEQYF TGTGCCAGCAGCACAGGGGGTGAGCAGTACTTC
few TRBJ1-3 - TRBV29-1 CSVGISGNTIYF TGCAGTGTGGGGATCTCTGGAAACACCATATATTTT
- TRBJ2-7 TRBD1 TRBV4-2 CASSQRTGNYEQYF TGTGCCAGCAGCCAGAGGACAGGGAATTACGAGCAGTACTTC
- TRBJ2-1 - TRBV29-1 CSVGGGTLNEQFF TGCAGCGTTGGAGGGGGGACCCTCAATGAGCAGTTCTTC
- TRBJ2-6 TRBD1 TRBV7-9 CASSPGTAAGVLTF TGTGCCAGCAGCCCCGGGACAGCAGCCGGCGTCCTGACTTTC
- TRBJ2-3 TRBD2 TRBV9 CASSVDSGDTDTQYF TGTGCCAGCAGCGTAGATAGCGGGGACACAGATACGCAGTATTTT
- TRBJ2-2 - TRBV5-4 CASSLVQGGTGELFF TGTGCCAGCAGCTTAGTCCAGGGGGGCACCGGGGAGCTGTTTTTT
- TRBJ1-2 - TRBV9 CASSEFHGYGYTF TGTGCCAGCAGCGAATTTCACGGGTATGGCTACACCTTC
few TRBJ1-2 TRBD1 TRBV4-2 CASSQGGQGAEGYTF TGTGCCAGCAGCCAGGGGGGACAGGGGGCGGAAGGCTACACCTTC
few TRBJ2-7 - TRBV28 CASSLEHEQYF TGTGCCAGCAGTTTAGAGCACGAGCAGTACTTC
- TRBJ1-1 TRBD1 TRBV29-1 CSVATGGENTEAFF TGCAGCGTTGCCACAGGGGGAGAAAACACTGAAGCTTTCTTT
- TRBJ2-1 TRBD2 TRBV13 CASSPAGVKQFF TGTGCCAGCAGCCCAGCGGGAGTAAAGCAGTTCTTC
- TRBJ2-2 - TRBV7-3 CASSTSNTGELFF TGTGCCAGCAGCACTTCGAACACCGGGGAGCTGTTTTTT
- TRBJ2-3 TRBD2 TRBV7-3 CASSLRGRLAELTDTQYF TGTGCCAGCAGCTTAAGGGGACGGCTAGCGGAGCTCACAGATACGCAGTATTTT
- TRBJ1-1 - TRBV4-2 CASSHTELNTEAFF TGTGCCAGCAGCCATACAGAGCTTAACACTGAAGCTTTCTTT
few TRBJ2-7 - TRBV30 CAWMRDRPYEQYF TGTGCCTGGATGCGGGACAGACCCTACGAGCAGTACTTC
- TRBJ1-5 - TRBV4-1 CASSQDQGSGNQPQHF TGCGCCAGCAGCCAAGATCAGGGGTCGGGCAATCAGCCCCAGCATTTT
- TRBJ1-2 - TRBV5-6 CASSPQGATVNYGYTF TGTGCCAGCAGCCCTCAGGGCGCCACAGTTAACTATGGCTACACCTTC
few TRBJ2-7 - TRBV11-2 CASSLVWGATYEQYF TGTGCCAGCAGCTTAGTTTGGGGGGCGACCTACGAGCAGTACTTC
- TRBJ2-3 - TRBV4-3 CASSQHPGGTDTQYF TGCGCCAGCAGCCAACACCCCGGAGGCACAGATACGCAGTATTTT
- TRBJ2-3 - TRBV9 CASSVLTQPSTDTQYF TGTGCCAGCAGCGTCCTAACTCAACCCTCCACAGATACGCAGTATTTT
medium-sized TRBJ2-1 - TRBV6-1 CASSERDSEANEQFF TGTGCCAGCAGTGAAAGGGATAGCGAAGCCAATGAGCAGTTCTTC
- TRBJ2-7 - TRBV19 CASSIRDNSYEQYF TGTGCCAGTAGTATCCGGGACAACTCCTACGAGCAGTACTTC
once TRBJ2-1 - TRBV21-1 CASSKGYTGGPFNEQFF TGTGCCAGCAGCAAAGGATATACAGGGGGCCCTTTCAATGAGCAGTTCTTC
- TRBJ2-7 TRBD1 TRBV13 CASSTIRTGSSYEQYF TGTGCCAGCAGTACCATCCGGACAGGGTCTTCCTACGAGCAGTACTTC
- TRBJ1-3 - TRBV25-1 CASSYREISGNTIYF TGTGCCAGCAGCTATAGGGAGATCTCTGGAAACACCATATATTTT
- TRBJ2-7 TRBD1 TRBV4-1 CASSQEGTGPYEQYF TGTGCCAGCAGCCAAGAGGGGACAGGGCCCTACGAGCAGTACTTC
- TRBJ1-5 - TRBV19 CASSIVGSHQPQHF TGTGCCAGTAGTATAGTTGGCAGTCATCAGCCCCAGCATTTT
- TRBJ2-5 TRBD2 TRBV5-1 CASSSQTTSGETQYF TGCGCCAGCAGCTCACAAACCACTAGCGGGGAGACCCAGTACTTC
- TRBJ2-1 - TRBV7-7 CASSLEGLSTYNEQFF TGTGCCAGCAGCCTAGAGGGACTCTCAACCTACAATGAGCAGTTCTTC
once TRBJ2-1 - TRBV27 CASRDDNEQFF TGTGCCAGTCGAGATGACAATGAGCAGTTCTTC
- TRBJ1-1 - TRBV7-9 CASTKDLTEAFF TGTGCCAGCACCAAGGATCTGACTGAAGCTTTCTTT
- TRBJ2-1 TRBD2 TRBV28 CASSGLDEQFF TGTGCCAGCTCCGGACTAGATGAGCAGTTCTTC
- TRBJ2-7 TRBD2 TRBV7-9 CASSPAGQRTSGNVYEQYF TGTGCCAGCAGCCCGGCGGGACAGCGGACTAGCGGGAACGTCTACGAGCAGTACTTC
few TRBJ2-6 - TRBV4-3 CASSQYNDKEIPGANVLTF TGCGCCAGCAGCCAATATAACGATAAGGAGATTCCTGGGGCCAACGTCCTGACTTTC
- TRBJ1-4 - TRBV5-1 CASSLAAGSKGEKLFF TGCGCCAGCAGCTTGGCTGCGGGGTCAAAGGGTGAAAAACTGTTTTTT
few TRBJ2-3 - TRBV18 CASSPRTDTQYF TGTGCCAGCTCACCAAGGACAGATACGCAGTATTTT
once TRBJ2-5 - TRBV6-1 CASSETDSPKETQYF TGTGCCAGCAGTGAAACGGACTCCCCGAAAGAGACCCAGTACTTC
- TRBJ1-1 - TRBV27 CASSFGGGNTEAFF TGTGCCAGCAGTTTCGGAGGAGGCAACACTGAAGCTTTCTTT
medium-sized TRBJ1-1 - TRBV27 CASSPPWGNEAFF TGTGCCAGCAGCCCCCCTTGGGGGAATGAAGCTTTCTTT
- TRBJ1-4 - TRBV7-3 CASSLGMLNEKLFF TGTGCCAGCAGCTTAGGAATGCTTAATGAAAAACTGTTTTTT
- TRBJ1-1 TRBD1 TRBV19 CASSEGAGNTEAFF TGTGCCAGTAGTGAGGGGGCGGGGAACACTGAAGCTTTCTTT